Listed below are T cell receptor beta chains from one sample, sequenced in a study of metastatic and nonmetastatic thyroid tumors. TCRdb re-called the PCR reads via MiXCR. The table includes under 20,000 clones, about 28% detected once. What was sequenced was tumor tissue. Receptors were obtained from a female donor with papillary thyroid cancer or a benign thyroid nodule (not recorded which). Some clones in this sample may be carry-over from other donors' samples. Each CDR3 is given with its conserved first and last residue. A D gene is named only where the DNA matches it firmly. Expanded clones get a size class; other rows say once, few or many, or leave the size out.

>-|TRBJ2-7|TRBV27|TRBD1
CASSSPGTGPCDHYF
TGTGCCAGCAGTAGTCCCGGGACAGGGCCTTGCGATCATTACTTC
>many|TRBJ2-7|TRBV20-1|TRBD1
CSARDGTGKAYEQYF
TGCAGTGCTAGAGACGGGACAGGGAAGGCCTACGAGCAGTACTTC
>once|TRBJ2-2|TRBV20-1|-
CSARDPRRENTGELFF
TGCAGTGCTAGAGATCCGCGGCGGGAGAACACCGGGGAGCTGTTTTTT
>medium-sized|TRBJ2-1|TRBV6-1|-
CASRPVGSDDEQFF
TGTGCCAGCAGGCCGGTCGGGTCGGACGATGAGCAGTTCTTC
>-|TRBJ2-7|TRBV2|-
CASSEPGKPHF
TGTGCCAGCAGTGAACCGGGGAAGCCGCACTTC
>-|TRBJ1-3|TRBV30|-
CAWSVGGVSGNTIYF
TGTGCCTGGAGTGTAGGTGGAGTCTCTGGAAACACCATATATTTT
>once|TRBJ2-5|TRBV20-1|-
CSREPDGETQYF
TGCAGTAGAGAACCGGACGGAGAGACCCAGTACTTC
>-|TRBJ1-2|TRBV6-1|TRBD1
CASSPRGQGYGYTF
TGTGCCAGCAGTCCCCGCGGACAGGGCTATGGCTACACATTC
>many|TRBJ2-1|TRBV15|-
CATSRRKSYNEQFF
TGTGCCACCAGCAGGCGGAAGTCCTACAATGAGCAGTTCTTC
>many|TRBJ1-4|TRBV6-1|-
CARGGAVEEKLFF
TGTGCCCGTGGGGGGGCTGTTGAGGAAAAACTGTTTTTT
>-|TRBJ2-6|TRBV11-2|TRBD1
CASSFRQGKLSWANFLTF
TGTGCCAGCAGCTTTAGACAGGGAAAACTGTCTTGGGCCAACTTCCTGACTTTC
>-|TRBJ1-2|TRBV20-1|-
CSAIDNGLGYTF
TGCAGTGCTATAGATAATGGGTTGGGCTACACCTTC
>-|TRBJ2-7|TRBV20-1|TRBD2
CSAREASSGRYYEQYF
TGCAGTGCTAGAGAGGCGTCTAGCGGGAGGTACTACGAGCAGTACTTC
>many|TRBJ2-2|TRBV7-8|-
CASSFRRLEGNTGELFF
TGTGCCAGCAGCTTCCGCCGACTAGAGGGGAACACCGGGGAGCTGTTTTTT
>many|TRBJ2-1|TRBV30|-
CAWSALGSSYNEQFF
TGTGCCTGGAGTGCGTTGGGGAGCTCCTACAATGAGCAGTTCTTC
>many|TRBJ1-2|TRBV5-5|-
CASSLDWGTNYGYTF
TGTGCCAGCAGCTTGGATTGGGGGACTAACTATGGCTACACCTTC
>-|TRBJ1-2|TRBV5-1|-
CASSLVGQPNYGYTF
TGCGCCAGTAGCTTGGTAGGACAGCCTAACTATGGCTACACATTC
>-|TRBJ2-3|TRBV7-3|-
CASSLKILARVDTQYF
TGTGCCAGCAGCTTAAAAATACTTGCTAGGGTGGATACGCAGTATTTT
>few|TRBJ1-3|TRBV5-1|TRBD1
CASSGSTGISGNTIYF
TGCGCCAGCAGCGGTTCGACAGGGATCTCTGGAAACACCATATATTTT
>many|TRBJ2-2|TRBV14|-
CASSLALRAGETGELFF
TGTGCCAGCAGCTTGGCCCTCAGGGCAGGGGAAACCGGGGAGCTGTTTTTT
>many|TRBJ2-1|TRBV29-1|TRBD2
CSVEAPLKLAGDVLNEQFF
TGCAGCGTTGAAGCCCCCCTCAAACTAGCGGGGGATGTTCTTAATGAGCAGTTCTTC
>-|TRBJ2-7|TRBV12-3/TRBV12-4|-
CASSRARYEQYF
TGTGCCAGCAGTCGTGCACGGTACGAGCAGTACTTC
>few|TRBJ2-6|TRBV9|-
CASLGTVGRSGANVLTF
TGTGCCAGCTTGGGCACAGTGGGTCGGAGTGGGGCCAACGTCCTGACTTTC